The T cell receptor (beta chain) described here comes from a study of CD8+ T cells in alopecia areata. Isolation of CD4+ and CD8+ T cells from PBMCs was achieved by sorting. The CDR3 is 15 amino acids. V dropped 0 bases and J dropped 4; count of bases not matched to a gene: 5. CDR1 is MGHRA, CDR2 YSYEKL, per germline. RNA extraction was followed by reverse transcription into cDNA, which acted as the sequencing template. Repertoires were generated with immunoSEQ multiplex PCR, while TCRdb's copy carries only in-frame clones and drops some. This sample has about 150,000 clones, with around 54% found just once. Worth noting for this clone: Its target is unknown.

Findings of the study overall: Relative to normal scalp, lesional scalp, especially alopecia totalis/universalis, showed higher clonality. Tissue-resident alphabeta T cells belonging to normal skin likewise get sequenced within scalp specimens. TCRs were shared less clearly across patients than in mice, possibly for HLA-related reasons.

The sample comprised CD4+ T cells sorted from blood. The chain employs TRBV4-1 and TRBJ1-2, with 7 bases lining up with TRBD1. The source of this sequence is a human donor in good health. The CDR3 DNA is TGCGCCAGCAGCCAAGAGGGACAGCGGAGCTATGGCTACACCTTC. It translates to CASSQEGQRSYGYTF.